This TCR beta chain comes out of a study of T cell repertoires in cytomegalovirus infection. Turning to the study itself: Newly reported HLA-C-restricted and thoroughly characterized HLA-B-restricted CMV epitopes were employed. The public TCR beta signatures pointed to both CMV infection and matching HLA type.

This clonotype was recorded a few times. The antigen is undetermined. TCRdb re-called the reads with MiXCR, one entry per CDR3 protein. The sample has roughly 280,000 distinct CDR3 sequences; roughly a fifth are singletons. Study results and limitations: Dominant in the ex vivo response were TCR beta clonotypes restricted by HLA-C and specific for CMV. Of the TCR beta families, the public ones yielded a cumulative frequency that identified carriers of CMV plus the relevant HLA.

Germline CDR1 reads SGHNT; CDR2 reads YENEEA. The CDR3 is 15 residues long. The V end was cut by 5 bases, the J end by 0 bases, with 13 bases between. The material was cultured PBMCs, obtained from culture after CMV antigen stimulation. The chain recombines TRBV11-3 with TRBJ1-2; D perhaps matches TRBD1 (5 bases). The receptor's source is a human donor in good health (CMV status not recorded). Some clones in this sample may be carry-over from other donors' samples. In nucleotides, the CDR3 is TGTGCCAGCAGCGGGGGGGGTACCTCTAACTATGGCTACACCTTC. Translated: CASSGGGTSNYGYTF.